This TCR beta chain derives from a study of T cells in women clearing cervical HPV infection. Study context: With HLA typing for only a few women, HLA confounding remains possible. Whole-study findings and limits: Controls had more TRBV6-7 (0.16%) than cases (about 0.11%).

Its frequency marks this clone as medium-sized. Its antigen remains unknown. The read ends 3 residues before the CDR3 terminus; that terminus is restored from the germline J gene. All participants had a single incident cervical HPV16 infection, and prevalent HPV16 infections were excluded. Cervical HPV DNA detected by MY09/MY11 PCR, typed by dot-blot. CDR1 and CDR2 (germline): DFQATT, SNEGSKA (reference sequence). V lost 2 bases to trimming and J lost 9 bases; unmatched junction nucleotides: 8. The CDR3 contains 15 residues. Assay: immunoSEQ multiplex PCR; the TCRdb copy retains only in-frame clones and omits some. The table lists more than 11,000 clones.

Sequencing used blood buffy coat. This TCR was sampled from a woman aged 18-70 years with a cervical HPV16 infection that either progressed to CIN3+ or cleared (not recorded which). The chain couples TRBV20-1 to TRBJ2-1; 12 nucleotides line up with TRBD2. CDR3 sequence: CSARRASGGAGEQFF. CDR3 DNA (partial): TGCAGTGCTAGAAGGGCTAGCGGGGGGGCCGGTGAG.